The clone carrying this T cell receptor beta chain was counted only a few times. No antigen is known for it. Trimming shortened V by 6 bases and J by 4 bases, and 21 bases separated the two germline ends. Germline V gene lookup returns CDR1 MNHNS and CDR2 SASEGT. The CDR3 contains 16 residues. Patients having uncontrolled infection, another autoimmune disease, pregnancy or lactation were not included. What was amplified from RNA transcripts were TCR beta CDR3 regions. The TCR CDR3 was amplified in a first-round RT-PCR using the HTBI primer set. TCRdb recomputed calls from the multiplex PCR reads with MiXCR, one row per CDR3 protein. The sample lists about 380,000 distinct CDR3 sequences, about 18% seen once, with over 35% in the top ten. The data derive from a study of T cells in Graves' hyperthyroidism and ophthalmopathy. Study-wide results and limits: Ophthalmopathy was identified by the model a median around 6.3 months ahead of onset. Stable hyperthyroidism was separated from ophthalmopathy by a model based on 13 V-J features. Most clonotypes expanded in the thyroid (above 0.001) were also present in blood.

V usage is TRBV6-1 and J usage is TRBJ1-2, with D perhaps TRBD1 (6 bases). The sequence derives from a young man with Graves' ophthalmopathy. Sequencing was carried out using blood. CDR3 protein: CASSPYLGADSYGYTF. Written as DNA, the CDR3 is TGTGCCAGCAGCCCTTACCTGGGGGCAGATAGCTATGGCTACACCTTC.